One and the same sample provided the 2 T cell receptor beta chains below, sequenced in a study of response to subunit inactivated influenza vaccine. Each CDR3 protein is one row after TCRdb ran MiXCR on the RT-PCR reads. Of about 500,000 distinct CDR3 sequences in the sample, about 15% were seen once. Sequencing used CD4+ T cells sorted from PBMCs, obtained less than 25 months after vaccination. The source of these receptors is a man aged 50 to 69 who received an inactivated influenza vaccine.

This rearrangement joins TRBV18 to TRBJ2-1; a weak D match, TRBD2 (7 bases). The V end lost 5 bases, the J end lost 10 bases, and 15 bases lay between the germline ends. CDR3 length: 13 residues. Per the germline V gene, CDR1 is KGHSH and CDR2 is LQKENI. CDR3 protein: CASSYREAGEQFF. The CDR3 DNA is TGTGCCAGCTCATACAGGGAAGCGGGAGAGCAGTTCTTC.

This clonotype was recorded a few times. The chain carries TRBV27 and TRBJ2-1, with 9 bases that match TRBD1. Germline CDR1 reads MNHEY; CDR2 reads SMNVEV (reference sequence). This CDR3 has 15 amino acids. J was trimmed by 6 bases and V by 5 bases; bases with no gene match: 8. The DNA of the CDR3 is TGTGCCAGCAGTCCCCCTCGGACAGGGGCCAATGAGCAGTTCTTC. Translated: CASSPPRTGANEQFF.